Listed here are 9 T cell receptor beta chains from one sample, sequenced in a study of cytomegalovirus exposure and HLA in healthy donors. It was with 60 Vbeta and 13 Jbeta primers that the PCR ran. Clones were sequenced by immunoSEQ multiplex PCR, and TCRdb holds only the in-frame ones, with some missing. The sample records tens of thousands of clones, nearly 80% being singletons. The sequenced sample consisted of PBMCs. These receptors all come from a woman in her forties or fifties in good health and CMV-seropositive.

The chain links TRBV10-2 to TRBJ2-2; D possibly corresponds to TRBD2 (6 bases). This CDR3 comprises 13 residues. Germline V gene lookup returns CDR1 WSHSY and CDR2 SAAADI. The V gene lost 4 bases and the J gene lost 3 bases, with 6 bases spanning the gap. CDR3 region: CASSASDTGELFF. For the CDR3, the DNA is TGCGCCAGCAGTGCTAGCGACACCGGGGAGCTGTTTTTT.

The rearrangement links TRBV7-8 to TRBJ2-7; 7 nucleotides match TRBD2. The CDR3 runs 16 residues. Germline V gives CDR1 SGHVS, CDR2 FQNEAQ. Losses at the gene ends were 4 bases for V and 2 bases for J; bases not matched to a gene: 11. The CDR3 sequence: CASSSAGGTTAYEQYF. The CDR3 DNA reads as TGTGCCAGCAGCTCGGCAGGTGGGACTACCGCCTACGAGCAGTACTTC.

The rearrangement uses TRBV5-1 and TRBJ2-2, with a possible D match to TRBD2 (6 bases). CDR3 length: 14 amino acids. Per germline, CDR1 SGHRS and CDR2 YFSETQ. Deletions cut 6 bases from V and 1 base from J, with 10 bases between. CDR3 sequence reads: CASTPGVNTGELFF. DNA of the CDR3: TGCGCCAGCACCCCGGGAGTGAACACCGGGGAGCTGTTTTTT.

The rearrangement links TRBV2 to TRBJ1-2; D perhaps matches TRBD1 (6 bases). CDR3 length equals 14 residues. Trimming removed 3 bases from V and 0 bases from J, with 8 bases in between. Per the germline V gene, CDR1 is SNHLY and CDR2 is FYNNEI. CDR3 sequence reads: CASSEAGANYGYTF. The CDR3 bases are TGTGCCAGCAGTGAGGCAGGGGCTAACTATGGCTACACCTTC.

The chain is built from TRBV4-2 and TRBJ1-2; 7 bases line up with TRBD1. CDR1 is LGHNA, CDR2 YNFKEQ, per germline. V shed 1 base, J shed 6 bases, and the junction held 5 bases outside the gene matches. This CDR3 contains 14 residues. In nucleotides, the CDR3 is TGTGCCAGCAGCCAAGTTATTAGGGGGCATGGCTACACCTTC. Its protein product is CASSQVIRGHGYTF.

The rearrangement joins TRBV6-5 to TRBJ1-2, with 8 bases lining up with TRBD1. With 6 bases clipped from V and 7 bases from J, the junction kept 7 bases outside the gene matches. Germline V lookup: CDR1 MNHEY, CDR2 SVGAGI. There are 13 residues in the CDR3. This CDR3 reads CASSQGALGGYTF. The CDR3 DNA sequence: TGTGCCAGCAGCCAGGGGGCCCTGGGTGGCTACACCTTC.

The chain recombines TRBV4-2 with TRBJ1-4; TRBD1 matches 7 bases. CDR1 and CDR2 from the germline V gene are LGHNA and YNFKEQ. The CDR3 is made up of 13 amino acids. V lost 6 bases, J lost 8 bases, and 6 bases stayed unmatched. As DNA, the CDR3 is TGTGCCAGCAGTGTTACAGGGGTAGAAAAACTGTTTTTT. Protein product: CASSVTGVEKLFF.

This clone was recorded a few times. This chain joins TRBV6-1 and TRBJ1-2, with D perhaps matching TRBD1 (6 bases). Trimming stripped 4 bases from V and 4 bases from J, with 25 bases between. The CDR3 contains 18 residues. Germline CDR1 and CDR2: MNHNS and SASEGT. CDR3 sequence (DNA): TGTGCCAGCAGTGTACGAGGGGGGGAGGGCTTCCTCCCCTATGGCTACACCTTC. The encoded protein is CASSVRGGEGFLPYGYTF.

CDR3 coding DNA: TGTGCCAGCAGCCGAATCGGGATCACCAATGAGCAGTTCTTC. This encodes CASSRIGITNEQFF. The chain has TRBV11-3 and TRBJ2-1; D is possibly TRBD2 (5 bases). Per germline, CDR1 SGHNT and CDR2 YENEEA. Trimming cost V 5 bases and J 6 bases, with 14 bases left between them. This CDR3 comprises 14 residues.